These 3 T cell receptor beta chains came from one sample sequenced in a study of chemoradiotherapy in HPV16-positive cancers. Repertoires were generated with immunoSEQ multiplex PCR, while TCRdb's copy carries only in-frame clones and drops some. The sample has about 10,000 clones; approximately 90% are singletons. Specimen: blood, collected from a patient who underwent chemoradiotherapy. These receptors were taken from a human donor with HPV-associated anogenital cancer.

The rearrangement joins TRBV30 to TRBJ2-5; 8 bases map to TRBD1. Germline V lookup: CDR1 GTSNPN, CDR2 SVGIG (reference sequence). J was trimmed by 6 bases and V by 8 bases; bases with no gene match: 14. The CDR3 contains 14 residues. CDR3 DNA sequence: TGTGCCGTCGTACTTAGGACAGGGCTGCAGACCCAGTACTTC. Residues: CAVVLRTGLQTQYF.

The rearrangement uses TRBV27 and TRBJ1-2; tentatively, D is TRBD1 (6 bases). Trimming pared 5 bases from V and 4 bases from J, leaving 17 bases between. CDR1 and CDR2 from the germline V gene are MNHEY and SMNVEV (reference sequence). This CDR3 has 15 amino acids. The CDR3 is CASSPTGGPGYGYTF. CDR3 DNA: TGTGCCAGCAGTCCAACCGGGGGCCCAGGCTATGGCTACACCTTC.

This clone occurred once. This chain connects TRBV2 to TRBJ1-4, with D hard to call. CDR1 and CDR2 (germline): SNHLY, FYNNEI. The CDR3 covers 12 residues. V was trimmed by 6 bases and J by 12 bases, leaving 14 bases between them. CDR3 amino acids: CASRGLPRELFF. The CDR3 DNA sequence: TGTGCCAGCAGGGGGTTGCCGCGGGAACTGTTTTTT.